The 29 T cell receptor beta chains given below trace back to one sample, sequenced in a study of T cells in Graves' hyperthyroidism and ophthalmopathy. RNA transcripts gave rise to amplified TCR beta CDR3 regions. First-round RT-PCR of the TCR CDR3 relied on the HTBI primer set. One entry per CDR3 protein results from TCRdb running MiXCR on the multiplex PCR reads. The repertoire consists of about 350,000 distinct CDR3 sequences, with nearly 15% occurring once and the leading ten covering approximately 20%. Source material: blood. These receptor sequences come from a woman aged 55-75 years with Graves' ophthalmopathy.

The V and J genes are TRBV12-5 and TRBJ1-1; TRBD1 aligns across 9 bases. The ends lost 0 bases at V and 5 bases at J; junction bases unmatched: 4. The CDR3 spans 15 residues. Germline CDR1 LGHNT, CDR2 FRNRAP. Here the CDR3 reads CASGLVQGARTEAFF. The CDR3 coding sequence is TGTGCTAGTGGTTTGGTACAGGGGGCGCGTACTGAAGCTTTCTTT.

This clonotype was seen only a few times. V usage is TRBV12-3 or TRBV12-4 and J usage is TRBJ1-4, with D perhaps matching TRBD1 (6 bases). V lost 5 bases and J 5 bases, leaving 12 bases between the germline ends. The CDR3 spans 14 residues. The CDR3 DNA reads as TGTGCCAGCAGTGACAGGAAAGACAATGAAAAACTGTTTTTT. As protein: CASSDRKDNEKLFF.

This clonotype was recorded a few times. V is TRBV11-2 and J is TRBJ1-1; no firm D call. Trimming removed 5 bases from V and 4 bases from J, with 14 bases in between. In germline, CDR1 is SGHAT, CDR2 FQNNGV. This CDR3 is built from 14 residues. DNA of the CDR3: TGTGCCAGCAGCCGGGCTCCCCCCCCCACTGAAGCTTTCTTT. It specifies CASSRAPPPTEAFF.

This clonotype was seen at least ten times. V usage is TRBV30 and J usage is TRBJ2-1; D is undetermined. The CDR3 is 15 residues long. Trimming cost V 0 bases and J 0 bases, with 9 bases left between them. CDR1 and CDR2 (germline): GTSNPN, SVGIG (reference sequence). The chain's CDR3 is CAWSVLLSSYNEQFF. The CDR3 DNA sequence: TGTGCCTGGAGTGTACTACTGAGCTCCTACAATGAGCAGTTCTTC. The variable domain in full, with the rest retrieved from reference TRBV30 and TRBJ2-1, is SQTIHQWPATLVQPVGSPLSLECTVEGTSNPNLYWYRQAAGRGLQLLFYSVGIGQISSEVPQNLSASRPQDRQFILSSKKLLLSDSGFYLCAWSVLLSSYNEQFFGPGTRLTVL.

This clonotype was observed a few times. V is TRBV12-3 or TRBV12-4 and J is TRBJ1-1, with D possibly being TRBD1 (5 bases). Trimming shortened V by 7 bases and J by 5 bases, and 17 bases separated the two germline ends. This CDR3 spans 14 amino acids. The CDR3 DNA is TGTGCCAGCACCGCCAGACAGACGGGGACTGAAGCTTTCTTT. Its translation: CASTARQTGTEAFF.

J is TRBJ2-1 and V is TRBV12-5; D ambiguous. The CDR3 is 13 residues long. V was clipped by 1 base and J by 9 bases, with 10 bases between them. CDR1 and CDR2 from the germline V gene are LGHNT and FRNRAP. The CDR3 protein is CASGLGAAGEQFF. In DNA, the CDR3 is TGTGCTAGTGGTTTGGGCGCAGCCGGTGAGCAGTTCTTC. Using reference TRBV12-5 and TRBJ2-1 for the parts outside the CDR3, the full variable domain is DARVTQTPRHKVTEMGQEVTMRCQPILGHNTVFWYRQTMMQGLELLAYFRNRAPLDDSGMPKDRFSAEMPDATLATLKIQPSEPRDSAVYFCASGLGAAGEQFFGPGTRLTVL.

This clonotype was seen a few times. This chain uses TRBV19 with TRBJ1-1; no clear D gene. Germline-derived CDR1 and CDR2 are LNHDA and SQIVND (reference sequence). The CDR3 covers 14 residues. V shed 7 bases and J shed 4 bases, with 16 bases lying between them. The CDR3 DNA reads as TGTGCCAGTATGGGGTTCACGGGCGGCACTGAAGCTTTCTTT. As protein: CASMGFTGGTEAFF. Full variable domain (rest looked up from reference TRBV19 and TRBJ1-1): DGGITQSPKYLFRKEGQNVTLSCEQNLNHDAMYWYRQDPGQGLRLIYYSQIVNDFQKGDIAEGYSVSREKKESFPLTVTSAQKNPTAFYLCASMGFTGGTEAFFGQGTRLTVV.

This clonotype showed up many times. This chain links TRBV2 with TRBJ1-2, with 8 bases fitting TRBD1. J gave up 7 bases and V 7 bases, and 14 bases lay outside the gene matches. This CDR3 contains 15 residues. CDR1 and CDR2 (germline): SNHLY, FYNNEI. CDR3 in amino acids: CASKATGTGRGGYTF. CDR3 coding DNA: TGTGCCAGCAAGGCCACCGGGACAGGACGTGGTGGCTACACCTTC.

The chain recombines TRBV12-5 with TRBJ1-2; unclear D gene. Per germline, CDR1 LGHNT and CDR2 FRNRAP. The length of the CDR3 is 13 residues. V lost 7 bases and J 0 bases, leaving 9 bases between the germline ends. For the CDR3, the DNA is TGTGCTAGTGCGCCCGGGGCTAACTATGGCTACACCTTC. Residues: CASAPGANYGYTF.

There are many counts of this clonotype. The chain links TRBV30 to TRBJ1-3; 8 nucleotides match TRBD1. CDR3 length: 12 amino acids. Germline V gene lookup returns CDR1 GTSNPN and CDR2 SVGIG (reference sequence). J lost 4 bases, V lost 5 bases, and 1 base had no gene match. The CDR3 region is CAWDRGGNTIYF. The CDR3 nucleotides are TGTGCCTGGGACAGGGGCGGAAACACCATATATTTT.

There are many counts of this clonotype. This chain connects TRBV10-3 to TRBJ2-1, with a possible D match to TRBD2 (6 bases). CDR1 and CDR2 (germline): ENHRY, SYGVKD. The CDR3 runs to 15 residues. The V and J ends lost 5 bases and 8 bases respectively, with 19 bases between them. The CDR3 is CAISQTRELLHEQFF. CDR3 coding DNA: TGTGCCATCAGTCAGACGCGGGAATTACTGCATGAGCAGTTCTTC.

This clonotype was found a few times. V and J are TRBV15 and TRBJ2-5, with TRBD1 matching over 11 bases. The CDR3 is 14 amino acids. From germline, CDR1 is LNHNV and CDR2 YYDKDF (reference sequence). With V trimmed by 3 bases and J by 6 bases, 3 bases remained unmatched. CDR3 in amino acids: CATSRGDRGKTQYF. The CDR3 DNA sequence: TGTGCCACCAGCAGGGGGGACAGGGGGAAGACCCAGTACTTC. Full variable domain (remainder filled in from reference TRBV15 and TRBJ2-5): DAMVIQNPRYQVTQFGKPVTLSCSQTLNHNVMYWYQQKSSQAPKLLFHYYDKDFNNEADTPDNFQSRRPNTSFCFLDIRSPGLGDTAMYLCATSRGDRGKTQYFGPGTRLLVL.

The chain links TRBV6-1 to TRBJ2-3, with D possibly matching TRBD2 (6 bases). Per the germline V gene, CDR1 is MNHNS and CDR2 is SASEGT. The V end lost 3 bases, the J end lost 1 base, and 14 bases lay between the germline ends. The CDR3 spans 16 residues. CDR3 protein: CASSDYSGPGTDTQYF. The CDR3 DNA reads TGTGCCAGCAGTGACTATAGCGGTCCTGGCACAGATACGCAGTATTTT.

This clonotype has just a few counts. The chain links TRBV6-1 to TRBJ2-7, with 7 bases matching TRBD1. There are 14 residues in the CDR3. Trimming cost V 6 bases and J 2 bases; bases outside gene matches: 7. Per germline, CDR1 MNHNS and CDR2 SASEGT. CDR3 sequence reads: CASSRGKGPYEQYF. The CDR3 DNA reads as TGTGCCAGCAGCAGGGGGAAGGGTCCCTACGAGCAGTACTTC.

The sample holds many counts of this clonotype. This chain uses TRBV5-1 with TRBJ2-3; D remains ambiguous. Trimming cost V 4 bases and J 2 bases, with 8 bases left between them. The CDR3 loop spans 13 amino acids. Germline V lookup: CDR1 SGHRS, CDR2 YFSETQ. The CDR3, as DNA: TGCGCCAGCAGCGCGATTGTCACAGATACGCAGTATTTT. Translated, it gives CASSAIVTDTQYF.

This chain connects TRBV27 to TRBJ2-6, with D possibly being TRBD2 (6 bases). This CDR3 region has 19 residues. The ends were cut back, 5 bases at V and 0 bases at J, with 20 bases in the middle. Germline assignment: CDR1 MNHEY and CDR2 SMNVEV (reference sequence). The CDR3 here is CASSPPPVGGFSGANVLTF. In DNA form, the CDR3 reads TGTGCCAGCAGTCCACCTCCCGTCGGGGGTTTCTCTGGGGCCAACGTCCTGACTTTC.

This clonotype was recorded at least ten times. V gene TRBV20-1 combines with J gene TRBJ2-1; D call uncertain. V lost 5 bases to trimming and J lost 8 bases, with 19 bases between them. There are 14 residues in the CDR3. The germline CDR1 and CDR2 sequences are DFQATT and SNEGSKA (reference sequence). The CDR3 region has the DNA TGCAGTGCTGCCCCGGGCTCTGCTCCAGATGAGCAGTTCTTC. It is translated as CSAAPGSAPDEQFF.

This clonotype came up a few times. The chain couples TRBV24-1 to TRBJ2-5; TRBD1 is a possible D gene (5 bases). Germline V gene lookup returns CDR1 KGHDR and CDR2 SFDVKD. The V gene lost 5 bases and the J gene lost 2 bases, with 8 bases spanning the gap. This CDR3 contains 13 residues. This CDR3 is CATSGGAQETQYF. CDR3 in DNA: TGTGCCACCAGTGGGGGCGCACAAGAGACCCAGTACTTC.

The chain joins TRBV24-1 to TRBJ2-1; 13 bases align to TRBD2. Looked up from germline, CDR1 is KGHDR and CDR2 is SFDVKD. The trim removed 4 bases at V and 8 bases at J, leaving 7 bases unmatched. The CDR3 has 16 amino acids. The CDR3 coding sequence is TGTGCCACCAGTGACCCGGGACTAGCGGGAAAAGATGAGCAGTTCTTC. Translating gives CATSDPGLAGKDEQFF.

The rearrangement joins TRBV10-3 to TRBJ1-4, with TRBD1 identical over 7 bases. The CDR3 is 14 residues long. Germline-derived CDR1 and CDR2 are ENHRY and SYGVKD. V shed 0 bases and J 10 bases; nucleotides not matched to a gene: 5. The CDR3 here is CAISESSAGGKLFF. In DNA form, the CDR3 reads TGTGCCATCAGTGAGTCGTCGGCAGGGGGAAAACTGTTTTTT.

This clonotype was observed at least ten times. V is TRBV20-1 and J is TRBJ2-1; D gene uncertain. Germline V lookup: CDR1 DFQATT, CDR2 SNEGSKA (reference sequence). This CDR3 spans 17 amino acids. V was cut by 1 base and J by 0 bases, with 16 bases left in between. The CDR3 sequence is CSARVLAAQSSYNEQFF. The CDR3, as DNA: TGCAGTGCTAGAGTATTAGCAGCCCAAAGCTCCTACAATGAGCAGTTCTTC.

The sample holds many counts of this clonotype. The V gene is TRBV6-2 or TRBV6-3, the J gene TRBJ2-7, with D perhaps TRBD1 (6 bases). The CDR3 spans 15 residues. V was shortened by 6 bases and J by 2 bases, with 17 bases between the two germline ends. Germline V lookup: CDR1 MNHEY, CDR2 SVGEGT. In nucleotides, the CDR3 is TGTGCCAGCAGCCACCGGGACACCCAACCCTACGAGCAGTACTTC. Translation gives CASSHRDTQPYEQYF.

The chain is built from TRBV12-3 or TRBV12-4 and TRBJ2-7; D call uncertain. The CDR3 runs 13 residues. Between the trimmed V and J ends, which lost 5 bases and 6 bases, there was a span of 14 bases. The CDR3, as DNA: TGTGCCAGCAGTAGGCTAGAGTTCATCGAGCAGTACTTC. It translates to CASSRLEFIEQYF.

This clonotype was recorded a few times. The V gene is TRBV19, the J gene TRBJ1-5; perhaps TRBD1 as D (6 bases). Between the trimmed V and J ends, which lost 6 bases and 7 bases, there was a span of 16 bases. The CDR3 has 14 residues. Germline CDR1 is LNHDA and CDR2 is SQIVND (reference sequence). CDR3 nucleotides: TGTGCCAGTAGCCACGGGGGCGCAGGACAGCCCCAGCATTTT. Encoded protein: CASSHGGAGQPQHF.

V is TRBV25-1 and J is TRBJ1-5; D unclear. The CDR3 length is 14 residues. Germline-derived CDR1 and CDR2 are MGHDK and SYGVNS. V was clipped by 1 base and J by 3 bases, with 7 bases between them. The CDR3 DNA is TGTGCCAGCAGTGAATTAGCGGACAATCAGCCCCAGCATTTT. It is translated as CASSELADNQPQHF.

The chain is built from TRBV5-8 and TRBJ1-3, with D possibly TRBD1 on 6 matching bases. This CDR3 has 15 residues. V gave up 0 bases and J gave up 4 bases, with 11 bases separating them. The V gene's germline CDR1 is SGHTS and CDR2 YDEGEE. CDR3 sequence reads: CASSLGGAAGNTIYF. CDR3 coding DNA: TGTGCCAGCAGCTTGGGGGGGGCCGCGGGAAACACCATATATTTT.

This clonotype was recorded at least ten times. Relative to the germline gene, one junction end is altered; a read error may explain this. V and J are TRBV7-9 and TRBJ2-3; TRBD2 agrees at 9 bases. The CDR3 spans 15 residues. CDR1 is SEHNR, CDR2 FQNEAQ, per germline (reference sequence). The DNA of the CDR3 is TGTGCCAGCAGCTTATCCGGGACTAGCAGAGATACGCAGTATTTT. Translating it yields CASSLSGTSRDTQYF.

This clonotype was counted only a few times. The rearrangement joins TRBV4-1 to TRBJ2-2, with 9 bases fitting TRBD2. Germline assignment: CDR1 MGHRA and CDR2 YSYEKL. The CDR3 length is 17 residues. V gave up 1 base and J gave up 3 bases; unmatched junction bases: 6. The CDR3 here is CASSQGRLAAYTGELFF. CDR3 DNA sequence: TGCGCCAGCAGCCAAGGGAGACTAGCGGCCTACACCGGGGAGCTGTTTTTT.

The table lists this clonotype with many counts. V is TRBV12-3 or TRBV12-4 and J is TRBJ2-1; 7 bases align to TRBD2. V lost 8 bases and J lost 6; bases outside the gene matches: 13. The CDR3 is 15 amino acids. The CDR3 bases are TGTGCCAGCCTTAAACCGGGACTACCCTTCAATGAGCAGTTCTTC. Translated, it gives CASLKPGLPFNEQFF.